The T cell receptor beta chain described here comes from a study of cytomegalovirus exposure and HLA in healthy donors. As regards this clone: Its cognate antigen is unknown.

General study results and limits: According to a later analysis, most TCR beta chains associated with CMV appeared HLA-restricted.

The CDR3 has 17 amino acids. Germline V lookup: CDR1 MDHEN, CDR2 SYDVKM. Trimming left V 5 bases short and J 1 base short, with 18 bases between. In the PCR, 60 Vbeta and 13 Jbeta primers were used. Assay: immunoSEQ multiplex PCR; the TCRdb copy retains only in-frame clones and omits some. Of approximately 100,000 clones in the sample, 75% are singletons; the top ten hold 10%. The receptor's source is a man in his forties or fifties in good health and CMV-seronegative. The V call is TRBV28, the J call TRBJ1-5; TRBD1 might be the D (5 bases). Sequenced input: PBMCs. CDR3 sequence: CASSVPGVVQSNQPQHF. For the CDR3, the DNA is TGTGCCAGCAGTGTACCGGGGGTTGTCCAAAGCAATCAGCCCCAGCATTTT. The full variable domain, rest sourced from reference TRBV28 and TRBJ1-5, is DVKVTQSSRYLVKRTGEKVFLECVQDMDHENMFWYRQDPGLGLRLIYFSYDVKMKEKGDIPEGYSVSREKKERFSLILESASTNQTSMYLCASSVPGVVQSNQPQHFGDGTRLSIL.